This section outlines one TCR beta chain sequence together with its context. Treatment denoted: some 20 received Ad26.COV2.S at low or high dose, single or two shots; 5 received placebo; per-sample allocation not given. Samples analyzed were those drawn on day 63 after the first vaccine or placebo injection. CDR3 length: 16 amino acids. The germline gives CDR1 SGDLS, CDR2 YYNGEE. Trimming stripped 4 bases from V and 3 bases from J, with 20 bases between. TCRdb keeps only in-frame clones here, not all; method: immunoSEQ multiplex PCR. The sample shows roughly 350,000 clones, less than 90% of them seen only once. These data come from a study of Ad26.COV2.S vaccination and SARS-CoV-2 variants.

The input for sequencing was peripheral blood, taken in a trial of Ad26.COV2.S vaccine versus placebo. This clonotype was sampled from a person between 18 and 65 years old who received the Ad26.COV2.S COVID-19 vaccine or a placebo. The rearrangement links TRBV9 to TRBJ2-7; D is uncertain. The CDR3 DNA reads TGTGCCAGCAGCCCCCTACCAGCCACACTTGGCTACGAGCAGTACTTC. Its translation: CASSPLPATLGYEQYF.